The sequence of this T cell receptor (beta chain) was determined in a study of cytomegalovirus exposure and HLA in healthy donors. The study, taken as a whole, reports: In a later analysis, compared with equally common non-associated chains, HLA-associated beta chains were more expanded. CMV serostatus stood as the only immune exposure information on hand. In most subjects, TCR beta sequences reportedly gave accurate predictions of HLA-A and HLA-B alleles. Roughly uniform sequencing depth across donors was assumed, possibly incorrectly.

V was pared by 7 bases and J by 2 bases, with 16 bases between. CDR3 length equals 14 residues. Germline V CDR1 and CDR2: SGHTS, YDEGEE. Concerning this clone itself: Antigen: not known.

The PCR ran on 60 Vbeta and 13 Jbeta primers. Sequencing used immunoSEQ multiplex PCR; TCRdb keeps in-frame clones, though not all of them. The data contain approximately 150,000 clones, less than 10% of them seen just once; the ten biggest clones take up approximately 1.8%. The sequence was obtained from a male donor in good health and CMV-seronegative. The sample was PBMCs. The chain employs TRBV5-8 and TRBJ2-7, with a tentative D call TRBD2 (6 bases). CDR3 loop: CASLARGLPYEQYF. The CDR3 DNA is TGTGCCAGCCTAGCGCGGGGTCTTCCCTACGAGCAGTACTTC.